This T cell receptor beta chain was identified in a study of T cells in Graves' hyperthyroidism and ophthalmopathy. This clonotype was seen many times. Its antigen is currently unknown. TCR beta CDR3 regions were amplified from RNA transcripts. During a first-round RT-PCR of the TCR CDR3, the HTBI primer set was used. TCRdb reprocessed the multiplex PCR reads with MiXCR, giving one entry per CDR3 protein. There are about 360,000 distinct CDR3 sequences in the sample; under 20% occur only once, and about 3.7% lies in the top ten. The hyperthyroidism patients had all been newly diagnosed, and their disease duration was under 2 months. Their ages ranged from 18 to 65 years. Germline CDR1 and CDR2: MNHEY and SMNVEV (reference sequence). With 6 bases removed from V and 2 bases from J, the gap between germline ends came to 16 bases. CDR3 length: 15 amino acids. Study results and caveats: Expanded thyroid clonotypes (above 0.001) were mostly also found in blood. It was a median around 6 months before onset that the model predicted ophthalmopathy.

The sequence was collected from a woman aged 18-30 years with Graves' hyperthyroidism. The chain has TRBV27 and TRBJ1-2, with D possibly TRBD1 on 5 matching bases. Sequenced sample: blood. CDR3: CASRRPGQGNYGYTF. The CDR3 DNA sequence: TGTGCCAGCAGGAGACCCGGGCAGGGAAACTATGGCTACACCTTC.